The clone carrying this T cell receptor (beta chain) was recorded at least ten times. Antigen unknown. This record belongs to a study of T cells in Graves' hyperthyroidism and ophthalmopathy. Study at large: The authors collected peripheral blood at initial diagnosis, before any treatment.

The CDR3 runs to 13 residues. Germline V gene lookup returns CDR1 SQVTM and CDR2 ANQGSEA. V was shortened by 3 bases and J by 5 bases, with 13 bases between the two germline ends. Findings of the study overall: Clonotypes that were expanded in thyroid above 0.001 mostly appeared in blood too.

Amplification of TCR beta CDR3 regions used RNA as the template. HTBI primers drove first-round RT-PCR of the TCR CDR3. MiXCR was run by TCRdb on the multiplex PCR reads, yielding one entry per CDR3 protein. The sample carries roughly 170,000 distinct CDR3 sequences, 8% to 9.5% recorded once. Uncontrolled infections, other autoimmune diseases, pregnancy or lactation led to exclusion of patients. The sequence came from a woman aged 18-30 years with Graves' hyperthyroidism that later progressed to Graves' ophthalmopathy. The sample taken for sequencing was blood. The genes are TRBV29-1 and TRBJ1-1; maybe TRBD1 (5 bases). This chain's CDR3 is CSVDAPWGTEAFF. Written as DNA, the CDR3 is TGCAGCGTTGACGCCCCATGGGGGACTGAAGCTTTCTTT.